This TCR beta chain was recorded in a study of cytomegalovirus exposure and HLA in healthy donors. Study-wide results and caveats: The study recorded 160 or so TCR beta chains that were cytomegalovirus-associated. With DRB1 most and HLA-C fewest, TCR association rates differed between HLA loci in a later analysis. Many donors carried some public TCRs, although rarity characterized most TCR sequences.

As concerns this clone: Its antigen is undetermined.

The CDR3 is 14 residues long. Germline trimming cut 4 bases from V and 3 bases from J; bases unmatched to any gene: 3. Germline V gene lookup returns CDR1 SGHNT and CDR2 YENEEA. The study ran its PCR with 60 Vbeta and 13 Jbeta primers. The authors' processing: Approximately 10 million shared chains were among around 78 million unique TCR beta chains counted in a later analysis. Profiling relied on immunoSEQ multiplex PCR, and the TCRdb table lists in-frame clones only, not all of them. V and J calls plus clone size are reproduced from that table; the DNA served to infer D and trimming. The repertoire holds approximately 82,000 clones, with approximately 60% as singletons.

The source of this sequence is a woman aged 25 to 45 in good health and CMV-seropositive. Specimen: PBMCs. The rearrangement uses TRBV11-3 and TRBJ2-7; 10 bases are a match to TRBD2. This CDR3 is CASSYSGGLYEQYF. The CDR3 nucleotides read TGTGCCAGCAGCTATAGCGGGGGGCTCTACGAGCAGTACTTC.